The text below deals with one T cell receptor beta chain. The germline V gene has CDR1 SNHLY and CDR2 FYNNEI. This CDR3 contains 11 residues. Deletions cut 7 bases from V and 3 bases from J, with 7 bases between. Assay: immunoSEQ multiplex PCR; the TCRdb copy retains only in-frame clones and omits some. The sample has roughly 260,000 clones; approximately 77% are singletons. The data originate from a study of blood T cell repertoires in COVID-19. Across the whole study: Samples representing acute and convalescent COVID-19 were sourced from the United States, Italy and Spain.

The V and J genes are TRBV2 and TRBJ2-7; no clear D. The receptor was isolated from a woman between 18 and 30 years old with acute or convalescent COVID-19. Material: peripheral blood. The CDR3 spells CASILNYEQYF. The CDR3 DNA sequence: TGTGCCAGCATCCTAAACTACGAGCAGTACTTC.